Below, 18 T cell receptor beta chains from the same sample are listed, as sequenced in a study of shared clonotypes between healthy human individuals. Clones were read by immunoSEQ multiplex PCR, and TCRdb kept only the in-frame ones, dropping some. This sample yields millions of clones, of which about 95% are seen a single time; 0.13% belongs to the top ten. The sequenced sample consisted of naive CD4+ T cells sorted from blood. Described subset: CD45RA+ positively selected. The receptors stem from a man younger than 35 in good health.

The chain links TRBV7-3 to TRBJ1-1; D not certain. The germline CDR1 and CDR2 sequences are SGHTA and FQGTGA. Trimming left V 2 bases short and J 4 bases short, with 11 bases between. This CDR3 comprises 14 residues. CDR3: CASSLYSGLTEAFF. DNA of the CDR3: TGTGCCAGCAGCTTATATAGCGGGCTCACTGAAGCTTTCTTT.

The CDR3: CASKAQGFTEAFF. The CDR3 coding sequence is TGTGCCAGCAAAGCACAGGGTTTTACTGAAGCTTTCTTT. The chain employs TRBV25-1 and TRBJ1-1, with a weak D call TRBD1 (6 bases). The CDR3 loop spans 13 amino acids. The germline V and J ends were trimmed by 7 bases and 5 bases, with 14 bases remaining between them. Germline assignment: CDR1 MGHDK and CDR2 SYGVNS.

The chain recombines TRBV6-6 with TRBJ2-1; tentative D call: TRBD2 (6 bases). This CDR3 has 15 amino acids. V lost 5 bases to trimming and J lost 0 bases, with 11 bases between them. CDR1 and CDR2 (germline): MNHNY, SVGAGI (reference sequence). The CDR3 DNA follows: TGTGCCAGCAGTGCGAGGGAGGCCTCCTACAATGAGCAGTTCTTC. Protein: CASSAREASYNEQFF.

The chain joins TRBV11-3 to TRBJ2-5; D is unclear. The CDR3 sequence is 16 residues long. In germline, CDR1 is SGHNT, CDR2 YENEEA. Trimming removed 1 base from V and 0 bases from J, with 12 bases in between. CDR3 DNA: TGTGCCAGCAGCTTAGGAGCTTCGGCAAACCAAGAGACCCAGTACTTC. It encodes CASSLGASANQETQYF.

To note about this clone: This sample includes further DNA sequences coding for the same CDR3. V and J are TRBV10-3 and TRBJ1-5; 8 bases align to TRBD1. Germline CDR1 reads ENHRY; CDR2 reads SYGVKD. The junction had 2 bases not matched to a gene; V was cut back by 0 bases and J by 4 bases. CDR3 length equals 15 residues. CDR3 bases: TGTGCCATCAGTGAGTCGCGGACAGGGAATCAGCCCCAGCATTTT. This codes for CAISESRTGNQPQHF.

CDR3 nucleotide sequence: TGTGCCAGCAGGGGGGAGGTGTATGGCTACACCTTC. Protein product: CASRGEVYGYTF. The V gene is TRBV6-1, the J gene TRBJ1-2, with D tentatively TRBD1 (5 bases). V dropped 6 bases and J dropped 5 bases, with 10 bases sitting between them. The CDR3 sequence is 12 residues long. CDR1 MNHNS and CDR2 SASEGT come from the germline V gene.

This chain connects TRBV27 to TRBJ2-7, with a possible D match to TRBD1 (6 bases). Deletions cut 5 bases from V and 4 bases from J, with 9 bases between. The germline CDR1 and CDR2 sequences are MNHEY and SMNVEV (reference sequence). The CDR3 has 12 residues. The CDR3 protein is CASSPTGYEQYF. In nucleotides, the CDR3 is TGTGCCAGCAGTCCTACAGGGTACGAGCAGTACTTC.

The chain has TRBV14 and TRBJ1-1, with a tentative D call TRBD1 (6 bases). Trimming took off 6 bases at V and 4 bases at J, with 15 bases between the two ends. CDR1 SGHDN and CDR2 FVKESK come from the germline V gene. This CDR3 has 14 amino acids. As DNA, the CDR3 is TGTGCCAGCAGTCTATACAGGGATGCCACTGAAGCTTTCTTT. Translated: CASSLYRDATEAFF.

Comment on this clone: The same CDR3 arises from other DNA sequences in this sample as well. The V call is TRBV7-2, the J call TRBJ1-2; D unclear. Germline CDR1 reads SGHTA; CDR2 reads FQGNSA. The CDR3 is 13 residues long. Trimming cost V 5 bases and J 2 bases, with 9 bases left between them. This CDR3 reads CASSPDRNYGYTF. In DNA form, the CDR3 reads TGTGCCAGCAGCCCGGACCGGAACTATGGCTACACCTTC.

This sequence joins TRBV12-5 and TRBJ1-1, with 7 bases matching TRBD1. This CDR3 region has 14 residues. J lost 11 bases, V lost 2 bases, and 11 bases had no gene match. Germline V gives CDR1 LGHNT, CDR2 FRNRAP. The CDR3 nucleotides are TGTGCTAGTGGTTTGACTGGACAGGCAGGGTTTGCTTTCTTT. This codes for CASGLTGQAGFAFF.

This chain uses TRBV5-1 with TRBJ2-7; possibly TRBD1 for D (5 bases). Germline assignment: CDR1 SGHRS and CDR2 YFSETQ. This CDR3 comprises 14 residues. The V end lost 2 bases, the J end lost 3 bases, and 12 bases lay between the germline ends. The CDR3 DNA follows: TGCGCCAGCAGCTTCAGGGTAACCAGCTACGAGCAGTACTTC. Protein: CASSFRVTSYEQYF.

The rearrangement uses TRBV13 and TRBJ2-7; TRBD1 might be the D (5 bases). This CDR3 has 16 amino acids. The germline CDR1 and CDR2 sequences are PRHDT and FYEKMQ (reference sequence). Trimming shortened V by 4 bases and J by 4 bases, and 20 bases separated the two germline ends. The CDR3 DNA follows: TGTGCCAGCAGCTCCAAACCGCAGGGTGTCGTATACGAGCAGTACTTC. It yields the protein CASSSKPQGVVYEQYF. Filled out from reference TRBV13 and TRBJ2-7, the complete variable domain reads AAGVIQSPRHLIKEKRETATLKCYPIPRHDTVYWYQQGPGQDPQFLISFYEKMQSDKGSIPDRFSAQQFSDYHSELNMSSLELGDSALYFCASSSKPQGVVYEQYFGPGTRLTVT.

About this clone: The same CDR3 arises from other DNA sequences in this sample as well. The chain couples TRBV5-1 to TRBJ2-7; D is perhaps TRBD1 (5 bases). The CDR3 has 13 residues. Trimming took 3 bases from V and 0 from J, leaving 7 bases between them. CDR1 and CDR2 (germline): SGHRS, YFSETQ. The CDR3 nucleotides are TGCGCCAGCAGCTCGGACAACTCCTACGAGCAGTACTTC. As protein: CASSSDNSYEQYF.

The chain carries TRBV27 and TRBJ1-1; no clear D. The CDR3 loop spans 14 amino acids. Germline V gene data show CDR1 as MNHEY and CDR2 as SMNVEV (reference sequence). Trimming stripped 2 bases from V and 4 bases from J, with 11 bases between. CDR3 sequence reads: CASSLKGGSTEAFF. CDR3 coding DNA: TGTGCCAGCAGTTTAAAGGGCGGGAGCACTGAAGCTTTCTTT.

This clone was seen a single time. The chain uses TRBV19 and TRBJ1-1; possible D gene TRBD1, 5 bases. V dropped 3 bases and J dropped 5 bases, with 10 bases sitting between them. This CDR3 region has 13 residues. CDR1 is LNHDA, CDR2 SQIVND, per germline (reference sequence). The CDR3 reads CASSIARETEAFF. For the CDR3, the DNA is TGTGCCAGTAGTATCGCCAGGGAAACTGAAGCTTTCTTT.

J is TRBJ2-7 and V is TRBV7-9, with a weak D call TRBD2 (5 bases). The CDR3 is made up of 16 amino acids. Trimming removed 1 base from V and 6 bases from J, with 19 bases in between. Per germline, CDR1 SEHNR and CDR2 FQNEAQ (reference sequence). The CDR3 DNA sequence: TGTGCCAGCAGCTTAGTAAAGCCTAGCTCCGGGTCCGAGCAGTACTTC. Protein product: CASSLVKPSSGSEQYF.

With regard to this clone: The same CDR3 arises from other DNA sequences in this sample as well. This chain's CDR3 is CAISVGDSSYNEQFF. CDR3 coding DNA: TGTGCCATCAGTGTAGGGGACAGCTCCTACAATGAGCAGTTCTTC. This rearrangement joins TRBV10-3 to TRBJ2-1; TRBD1 matches at 7 bases. Germline CDR1 is ENHRY and CDR2 is SYGVKD. Unmatched junction bases numbered 3, after V lost 4 bases and J lost 0 bases. There are 15 residues in the CDR3.

This clone occurred once. The rearrangement uses TRBV6-5 and TRBJ2-7; D unresolved. This CDR3 has 11 amino acids. V was shortened by 11 bases and J by 6 bases, with 14 bases between the two germline ends. Germline V gene sequence: CDR1 MNHEY, CDR2 SVGAGI. The CDR3 loop reads CAPYADTEQYF. CDR3 DNA: TGTGCCCCCTACGCCGATACCGAGCAGTACTTC.